The TCR beta chain under discussion was sequenced for a study of human T cells and chemical hapten exposure. Overall study context: Chiefly female patients presented with alopecia areata, totalis or universalis.

MiXCR was run by TCRdb on the RACE reads, yielding one entry per CDR3 protein. The sample includes about 49,000 distinct CDR3 sequences, about 9% seen only once; the top ten take around 4.5%. This clonotype was observed many times. The antigen is unknown. The study's findings and limits: Patch test score was positively correlated with the counts of TCRs that had expanded at PT1. Among TCRs, those above 1 in 1000 frequency were unaffected by DPC sensitization.

The CDR3 length is 11 residues. Germline CDR1 and CDR2: MNHEY and SVGAGI. Trimming removed 7 bases at V and 4 bases at J, with 8 bases between. Time point described: patch test 1, 2 weeks after DPC sensitization. Indicated treatment: therapeutic diphenylcyclopropenone sensitization with weekly scalp DPC. Sequencing started from total RNA isolated from unfractionated whole blood. The chain has TRBV6-5 and TRBJ2-7; D is perhaps TRBD1 (5 bases). Material: whole blood, obtained in connection with sensitization to the hapten diphenylcyclopropenone (DPC). The sequence was collected from a woman in her 50s with alopecia areata. Some clones in this sample may be carry-over from other donors' samples. This CDR3 is CASNQGYEQYF. The CDR3 region has the DNA TGTGCCAGCAATCAGGGTTACGAGCAGTACTTC.